One sample yielded the 10 T cell receptor beta chains listed below, sequenced in a study of blood T cells in healthy people across ages. Primed by a sample-barcoded 5' primer and a J-beta primer mix, a second PCR proceeded for about 7 to 11 cycles. TCRdb passed the 5' RACE reads through MiXCR, listing each CDR3 protein once. The repertoire has 1.5 million to 2 million distinct CDR3 sequences, about 35% of them found once; the top ten carry around 11%. Sequencing used blood. The source of these receptors is a woman aged 25 to 45 in good health.

This clonotype showed up just a few times. The chain employs TRBV15 and TRBJ2-2; either TRBD1 or TRBD2 may supply D (5 bases each). The CDR3 covers 15 residues. CDR1 and CDR2 (germline): LNHNV, YYDKDF (reference sequence). With 0 bases removed from V and 4 bases from J, the gap between germline ends came to 9 bases. The CDR3 is CATSRDLGGTGELFF. The DNA of the CDR3 is TGTGCCACCAGCAGAGATCTTGGGGGCACCGGGGAGCTGTTTTTT.

The V gene is TRBV5-1, the J gene TRBJ2-5; D could derive from TRBD1 or TRBD2 (5 bases each). The CDR3 runs to 15 residues. Germline V gene lookup returns CDR1 SGHRS and CDR2 YFSETQ. V gave up 4 bases and J gave up 2 bases, with 15 bases separating them. Written as DNA, the CDR3 is TGCGCCAGCAGCCGGGACGGATACGAACAAGAGACCCAGTACTTC. Its protein is CASSRDGYEQETQYF.

This clonotype was found a few times. The chain has TRBV20-1 and TRBJ2-1; D is tentatively TRBD1 or TRBD2 (6 bases each). The CDR3 has 14 residues. Trimming left V 3 bases short and J 4 bases short, with 13 bases between. The germline CDR1 and CDR2 sequences are DFQATT and SNEGSKA (reference sequence). The CDR3 protein is CSASEGGFYNEQFF. CDR3 nucleotides: TGCAGTGCTAGTGAGGGGGGTTTTTACAATGAGCAGTTCTTC.

The chain joins TRBV27 to TRBJ2-7; D is uncertain. This CDR3 has 14 amino acids. Trimming left V 6 bases short and J 2 bases short, with 14 bases between. Germline loops: CDR1 MNHEY, CDR2 SMNVEV (reference sequence). The CDR3 DNA reads as TGTGCCAGCAGCAAGCTGACTTCCACCTACGAGCAGTACTTC. It codes for CASSKLTSTYEQYF.

In its sample, this clonotype was seen a few times. V is TRBV4-1 and J is TRBJ2-4; tentatively, D is TRBD2 (6 bases). V dropped 5 bases and J dropped 5 bases, with 13 bases sitting between them. The CDR3 contains 14 residues. Germline loops: CDR1 MGHRA, CDR2 YSYEKL. As DNA, the CDR3 is TGCGCCAGCAGCGGAGGGGTCGAGCAAAACATTCAGTACTTC. Encoded protein: CASSGGVEQNIQYF.

This clonotype was counted a few times. The chain has TRBV9 and TRBJ1-1, with D possibly being TRBD1 (5 bases). This CDR3 has 14 amino acids. CDR1 SGDLS and CDR2 YYNGEE come from the germline V gene. The ends were cut back, 4 bases at V and 5 bases at J, with 15 bases in the middle. In DNA form, the CDR3 reads TGTGCCAGCAGCCCCGCAGGGATTGGGACTGAAGCTTTCTTT. This gives the protein CASSPAGIGTEAFF.

This chain joins TRBV5-1 and TRBJ2-2; a weak D match, TRBD2 (5 bases). Germline loops: CDR1 SGHRS, CDR2 YFSETQ. V lost 4 bases to trimming and J lost 2 bases, with 9 bases between them. The CDR3 runs to 14 residues. The CDR3 region has the DNA TGCGCCAGCAGCCACGGGATAAACACCGGGGAGCTGTTTTTT. It encodes CASSHGINTGELFF.

This sequence joins TRBV20-1 and TRBJ2-1, with 13 bases identical to TRBD2. J was trimmed by 6 bases and V by 5 bases; bases with no gene match: 7. From germline, CDR1 is DFQATT and CDR2 SNEGSKA (reference sequence). The CDR3 sequence is 15 residues long. The DNA of the CDR3 is TGCAGTGCTCCCGCCGGGACTAGCGGGATCAATGAGCAGTTCTTC. Translated: CSAPAGTSGINEQFF.

J is TRBJ2-1 and V is TRBV7-7, with 10 bases identical to TRBD2. The CDR3 extends over 16 amino acids. V lost 2 bases to trimming and J lost 6 bases; unmatched junction nucleotides: 7. Germline V gives CDR1 SSHAT, CDR2 FNYEAQ (reference sequence). CDR3 sequence: CASSLRSSGGGNEQFF. Here the CDR3 DNA reads TGTGCCAGCAGCTTAAGGTCTAGCGGGGGCGGCAATGAGCAGTTCTTC. Filled out from reference TRBV7-7 and TRBJ2-1, the complete variable domain reads GAGVSQSPRYKVTKRGQDVTLRCDPISSHATLYWYQQALGQGPEFLTYFNYEAQPDKSGLPSDRFSAERPEGSISTLTIQRTEQRDSAMYRCASSLRSSGGGNEQFFGPGTRLTVL.

This clonotype was picked up a small number of times. This rearrangement joins TRBV20-1 to TRBJ2-1; TRBD2 agrees at 9 bases. Germline loops: CDR1 DFQATT, CDR2 SNEGSKA (reference sequence). The CDR3 totals 16 residues. V trimming: 0 bases; J trimming: 3 bases; junction bases outside the gene matches: 6. The CDR3 DNA reads as TGCAGTGCTAGAGATGGGCTAGCGGGATTCTACAATGAGCAGTTCTTC. Its translation is CSARDGLAGFYNEQFF.